This T cell receptor (beta chain) was identified during a study of blood T cells in healthy people across ages. Sample-barcoded 5' priming and a J-beta primer mix drove a second PCR of 7 to 11 cycles. A single record per CDR3 protein comes from TCRdb applying MiXCR to the 5' RACE reads. The sample yields more than 600,000 distinct CDR3 sequences, 20% to 25% seen once. Study results and caveats: Diversity of TCR beta per million T cells declined in a roughly linear way with age.

Per germline, CDR1 MNHNY and CDR2 SVGAGI (reference sequence). The CDR3 contains 15 residues. Trimming removed 1 base from V and 1 base from J, with 10 bases in between. This clonotype has a handful of counts. No antigen is known for it. The sample was also linked to a second study, of T cells of mothers and their children. This second study says: Each mother gave over 8 million TCR beta CDR3 reads; each child, about 3 million.

Sequencing was done on a sample of blood. The receptor was derived from a boy aged 5-17 years in good health. The chain is built from TRBV6-6 and TRBJ1-1; D gene ambiguous. The CDR3 nucleotides read TGTGCCAGCAGTTACTTCGAGGGTTCGAACACTGAAGCTTTCTTT. It translates to CASSYFEGSNTEAFF.